Below are 5 T cell receptor beta chains sequenced from a single sample in a study of blood T cell repertoires in COVID-19. Profiling relied on immunoSEQ multiplex PCR, and the TCRdb table lists in-frame clones only, not all of them. Found here are roughly 120,000 clones, just under 90% of them singletons; the top ten hold more than 2%. Sample: peripheral blood. These receptors were obtained from a woman aged 50 to 60 with acute or convalescent COVID-19.

The chain links TRBV10-3 to TRBJ2-5; 10 bases agree with TRBD1. Per the germline V gene, CDR1 is ENHRY and CDR2 is SYGVKD. V gave up 0 bases and J gave up 5 bases; unmatched junction bases: 6. The CDR3 spans 16 residues. The CDR3 loop is CAISESIGTGVETQYF. CDR3 nucleotide sequence: TGTGCCATCAGTGAGTCTATTGGGACAGGGGTCGAGACCCAGTACTTC.

The V call is TRBV5-5, the J call TRBJ1-2; D ambiguous. V gave up 1 base and J gave up 3 bases, with 7 bases separating them. The length of the CDR3 is 13 residues. Germline-derived CDR1 and CDR2 are SGHKS and YYEKEE (reference sequence). CDR3 amino acids: CASSLFGDYGYTF. The CDR3 bases are TGTGCCAGCAGCTTGTTCGGGGACTATGGCTACACCTTC.

The rearrangement joins TRBV3-1 (or the pseudogene TRBV3-2) to TRBJ2-1; 11 bases agree with TRBD2. Germline CDR1 reads LGHDT; CDR2 reads YNNKEL (reference sequence). V lost 0 bases to trimming and J lost 9 bases; unmatched junction nucleotides: 10. The CDR3 covers 17 residues. The CDR3 coding sequence is TGTGCCAGCAGCCAAGAAGATACGACTAGCGGGATGATTGAGCAGTTCTTC. It codes for CASSQEDTTSGMIEQFF.

In DNA, the CDR3 is TGTGCCAGCAGCTCGGACTCAAACTCTGGAAACACCATATATTTT. This translates into CASSSDSNSGNTIYF. V gene TRBV7-6 combines with J gene TRBJ1-3; D is ambiguous. The CDR3 has 15 residues. The germline V gene encodes CDR1 SGHVS and CDR2 FNYEAQ. With 4 bases removed from V and 0 bases from J, the gap between germline ends came to 10 bases.

The V call is TRBV5-4, the J call TRBJ2-3, with 9 bases matching TRBD2. Germline CDR1 SGHNT, CDR2 YYREEE (reference sequence). V lost 0 bases and J lost 4; bases outside the gene matches: 12. This CDR3 region has 18 residues. CDR3 loop: CASSLGLPTSGDADTQYF. DNA of the CDR3: TGTGCCAGCAGCTTGGGCCTCCCGACTAGCGGCGACGCAGATACGCAGTATTTT.